Each of the 30 T cell receptor beta chains below was sequenced from the same sample in a study of cytomegalovirus exposure and HLA in healthy donors. It was with 60 Vbeta and 13 Jbeta primers that the PCR ran. Assay: immunoSEQ multiplex PCR; the TCRdb copy retains only in-frame clones and omits some. The data hold more than 100,000 clones, with 75% to 85% observed a single time. Sequencing was performed on PBMCs. The receptors originated from a woman between 45 and 65 years old in good health and CMV-seropositive.

This rearrangement joins TRBV4-1 to TRBJ2-1; 13 bases map to TRBD2. V shed 4 bases, J shed 4 bases, and the junction held 7 bases outside the gene matches. CDR1 MGHRA and CDR2 YSYEKL come from the germline V gene. The CDR3 has 17 amino acids. CDR3 sequence: CASSLGLAGAEYNEQFF. CDR3 in DNA: TGCGCCAGCAGCCTAGGACTAGCGGGAGCGGAATACAATGAGCAGTTCTTC.

The V and J genes are TRBV18 and TRBJ2-4; TRBD2 might be the D (5 bases). The CDR3 consists of 13 residues. V lost 3 bases and J 9 bases, leaving 12 bases between the germline ends. Germline V gene lookup returns CDR1 KGHSH and CDR2 LQKENI. The CDR3 DNA follows: TGTGCCAGCTCACCCCTTAGGGAGTCCATTCAGTACTTC. As protein: CASSPLRESIQYF.

This sequence joins TRBV7-9 and TRBJ1-2; 7 bases are shared with TRBD1. The CDR3 sequence is 15 residues long. Germline CDR1 reads SEHNR; CDR2 reads FQNEAQ (reference sequence). Trimming removed 2 bases from V and 6 bases from J; junction bases left unmatched: 9. The CDR3 DNA reads TGTGCCAGCAGCTTAAGACAGGGTGGGATCAATGGCTACACCTTC. Translated: CASSLRQGGINGYTF.

This clone was detected only a few times. This chain links TRBV7-9 with TRBJ2-7; 11 positions agree with TRBD2. The CDR3 is 15 amino acids. V was pared by 5 bases and J by 2 bases, with 5 bases of the junction left unmatched. Looked up from germline, CDR1 is SEHNR and CDR2 is FQNEAQ (reference sequence). CDR3 sequence: CASSQGLAETYEQYF. CDR3 nucleotides: TGTGCCAGCAGCCAGGGACTAGCGGAAACCTACGAGCAGTACTTC.

Written as DNA, the CDR3 is TGTGCCAGCAGCCTTGTCGGGGGTGGTAATCAGCCCCAGCATTTT. Its translation is CASSLVGGGNQPQHF. The rearrangement links TRBV6-5 to TRBJ1-5; tentatively, D is TRBD1 (5 bases). CDR3 length: 15 residues. Germline CDR1 is MNHEY and CDR2 is SVGAGI. Trimming shortened V by 6 bases and J by 4 bases, and 16 bases separated the two germline ends.

The chain joins TRBV19 to TRBJ2-2, with unresolved D. The CDR3 totals 13 residues. Germline-derived CDR1 and CDR2 are LNHDA and SQIVND (reference sequence). Trimming removed 3 bases from V and 5 bases from J, with 7 bases in between. The chain's CDR3 is CASSMQFTGELFF. DNA for the CDR3: TGTGCCAGTAGTATGCAGTTTACCGGGGAGCTGTTTTTT.

V gene TRBV5-1 combines with J gene TRBJ2-7; 8 bases match TRBD1. The V segment lost 0 bases and the J segment 3 bases; nucleotides outside the gene matches: 8. The CDR3 spans 16 residues. Germline V gives CDR1 SGHRS, CDR2 YFSETQ. DNA of the CDR3: TGCGCCAGCAGCTTGGCCCTGACAGGGGCGAACTACGAGCAGTACTTC. This encodes CASSLALTGANYEQYF.

J is TRBJ2-2 and V is TRBV28, with TRBD2 matching 8 bases. From germline, CDR1 is MDHEN and CDR2 SYDVKM. This CDR3 spans 16 amino acids. The trim removed 2 bases at V and 5 bases at J, leaving 7 bases unmatched. CDR3 in amino acids: CASSLIHGRGTGELFF. CDR3 bases: TGTGCCAGCAGTTTAATTCACGGGAGGGGGACCGGGGAGCTGTTTTTT.

CDR3 protein: CASSLGEGGGGYTF. CDR3 sequence (DNA): TGTGCCAGCAGCTTAGGCGAAGGGGGCGGTGGCTACACCTTC. The chain has TRBV7-9 and TRBJ1-2; 7 bases match TRBD1. CDR3 size: 14 residues. J gave up 7 bases and V 1 base, and 6 bases lay outside the gene matches. CDR1 is SEHNR and CDR2 is FQNEAQ in the germline V gene (reference sequence).

V usage is TRBV6-1 and J usage is TRBJ2-2, with 7 nucleotides matching TRBD1. V lost 7 bases to trimming and J lost 2 bases; unmatched junction nucleotides: 7. The CDR3 has 15 amino acids. Germline values: CDR1 MNHNS, CDR2 SASEGT. Written as DNA, the CDR3 is TGTGCCAGCACCGCCGGGACAGCTAACACCGGGGAGCTGTTTTTT. Amino acids: CASTAGTANTGELFF.

The chain couples TRBV5-1 to TRBJ1-1; tentative D call: TRBD1 (6 bases). Germline CDR1 reads SGHRS; CDR2 reads YFSETQ. The CDR3 length is 16 residues. V was cut by 4 bases and J by 0 bases, with 16 bases left in between. CDR3 in amino acids: CASSPRTVEMNTEAFF. CDR3 sequence (DNA): TGCGCCAGCAGCCCCAGGACAGTCGAAATGAACACTGAAGCTTTCTTT. Complete variable domain (other parts from reference TRBV5-1 and TRBJ1-1): KAGVTQTPRYLIKTRGQQVTLSCSPISGHRSVSWYQQTPGQGLQFLFEYFSETQRNKGNFPGRFSGRQFSNSRSEMNVSTLELGDSALYLCASSPRTVEMNTEAFFGQGTRLTVV.

The chain is built from TRBV21-1 and TRBJ1-2; TRBD1 is the table's D call and was not checked against the DNA. TRBV21-1 is classified as a pseudogene. This CDR3 is 15 amino acids long. The CDR3 bases are TGTGCCAACGCGGGAGCGGGGACAGGGCTCCTTGGCTACACCTTC. The encoded protein is CANAGAGTGLLGYTF.

The chain recombines TRBV28 with TRBJ1-5, with TRBD1 as a possible D gene (6 bases). Germline V CDR1 and CDR2: MDHEN, SYDVKM. The V end lost 5 bases, the J end lost 8 bases, and 19 bases lay between the germline ends. The CDR3 extends over 15 amino acids. CDR3 region: CASSLSTGNWEPQHF. CDR3 DNA sequence: TGTGCCAGCAGTCTATCTACAGGGAATTGGGAGCCCCAGCATTTT.

The CDR3 DNA reads TGTGCCAGCTCACCACCAAACAGGGGAATTTATTCACCCCTCCACTTT. It translates to CASSPPNRGIYSPLHF. V gene TRBV18 combines with J gene TRBJ1-6; 7 bases map to TRBD1. V lost 0 bases and J lost 8; bases outside the gene matches: 7. CDR1 is KGHSH, CDR2 LQKENI, per germline. This CDR3 region has 16 residues.

This chain connects TRBV10-3 to TRBJ2-1; D is possibly TRBD2 (5 bases). V gave up 1 base and J gave up 3 bases, with 10 bases separating them. This CDR3 has 15 amino acids. Germline V lookup: CDR1 ENHRY, CDR2 SYGVKD. CDR3 bases: TGTGCCATCAGTGAGTTGCTAGCAGACTACAATGAGCAGTTCTTC. Its translation: CAISELLADYNEQFF.

V and J are TRBV6-1 and TRBJ2-7; TRBD1 matches 7 bases. This CDR3 comprises 13 residues. The V segment lost 10 bases and the J segment 6 bases; nucleotides outside the gene matches: 12. Germline assignment: CDR1 MNHNS and CDR2 SASEGT. In DNA form, the CDR3 reads TGTGCCATCCGTAGGGACAGCGTTTTCGAGCAGTACTTC. This sequence encodes CAIRRDSVFEQYF.

This chain uses TRBV2 with TRBJ1-2; no definite D call. The CDR3 length is 12 residues. CDR1 and CDR2 (germline): SNHLY, FYNNEI. V was pared by 5 bases and J by 4 bases, with 8 bases between. The CDR3 sequence is CASSLQAYGYTF. CDR3 bases: TGTGCCAGCAGTCTCCAGGCCTATGGCTACACCTTC.

The chain links TRBV27 to TRBJ1-5; maybe TRBD1 (5 bases). This CDR3 comprises 16 residues. Germline V lookup: CDR1 MNHEY, CDR2 SMNVEV (reference sequence). V was trimmed by 5 bases and J by 7 bases, leaving 21 bases between them. CDR3 region: CASSPSGGEAVQPQHF. The CDR3 region has the DNA TGTGCCAGCAGTCCATCGGGGGGGGAGGCTGTACAGCCCCAGCATTTT.

This chain links TRBV28 with TRBJ1-1; TRBD1 might be the D (6 bases). The germline V gene has CDR1 MDHEN and CDR2 SYDVKM. Deletions cut 11 bases from V and 1 base from J, with 26 bases between. This CDR3 contains 17 residues. The CDR3 spells CAGTRGGVGDWNTEAFF. The DNA for the CDR3 is TGTGCCGGCACTCGGGGGGGCGTGGGGGACTGGAACACTGAAGCTTTCTTT.

This rearrangement joins TRBV2 to TRBJ2-2; TRBD2 aligns across 13 bases. CDR1 and CDR2 from the germline V gene are SNHLY and FYNNEI. V shed 5 bases, J shed 7 bases, and the junction held 4 bases outside the gene matches. This CDR3 comprises 15 residues. CDR3 region: CASSRLAGGNGELFF. CDR3 sequence (DNA): TGTGCCAGCAGTCGACTAGCGGGAGGTAACGGGGAGCTGTTTTTT.

The table lists this clone with a few counts. The chain joins TRBV19 to TRBJ1-1; D is uncertain. Germline values: CDR1 LNHDA, CDR2 SQIVND (reference sequence). The CDR3 totals 14 residues. Trimming removed 5 bases from V and 3 bases from J, with 13 bases in between. CDR3 residues: CASSLTSGYTEAFF. The CDR3 coding sequence is TGTGCCAGTAGTCTCACCTCGGGGTACACTGAAGCTTTCTTT.

There are a few counts of this clone. This chain uses TRBV4-2 with TRBJ1-6; D unclear. CDR1 is LGHNA, CDR2 YNFKEQ, per germline. The length of the CDR3 is 14 residues. Trimming left V 1 base short and J 10 bases short, with 11 bases between. The CDR3 region has the DNA TGTGCCAGCAGCCAAGCCGACTATTACTCACCCCTCCACTTT. Its protein product is CASSQADYYSPLHF.

The V and J genes are TRBV7-9 and TRBJ1-1; 9 nucleotides agree with TRBD1. The CDR3 extends over 12 amino acids. Trimming took 5 bases from V and 8 from J; bases not matched to a gene: 3. Per germline, CDR1 SEHNR and CDR2 FQNEAQ (reference sequence). CDR3 sequence: CASSLGQGEAFF. CDR3 nucleotides: TGTGCCAGCAGCCTCGGACAGGGGGAAGCTTTCTTT.

This clone was seen a few times. The chain joins TRBV30 to TRBJ1-5, with D possibly matching TRBD1 (5 bases). The CDR3 consists of 14 residues. CDR1 and CDR2 from the germline V gene are GTSNPN and SVGIG (reference sequence). Trimming took off 0 bases at V and 5 bases at J, with 11 bases between the two ends. The CDR3 reads CAWSVGTGDQPQHF. The CDR3 bases are TGTGCCTGGAGTGTGGGGACTGGAGATCAGCCCCAGCATTTT.

CDR3 amino acids: CASGWGTGRTGELFF. The CDR3 DNA reads as TGTGCCAGCGGTTGGGGGACAGGGAGGACCGGGGAGCTGTTTTTT. The rearrangement links TRBV9 to TRBJ2-2; 9 bases map to TRBD1. The CDR3 contains 15 residues. V shed 7 bases, J shed 5 bases, and the junction held 9 bases outside the gene matches. Germline V gene data show CDR1 as SGDLS and CDR2 as YYNGEE.

Comment on this clone: A read error may account for a junction end that differs from germline. This chain connects TRBV7-9 to TRBJ2-1, with 8 positions matching TRBD2. Germline V gene sequence: CDR1 SEHNR, CDR2 FQNEAQ (reference sequence). The CDR3 is 17 amino acids. This CDR3 is CSSSLGILAGPDNEQFF. CDR3 DNA: TGTTCCAGCAGCTTAGGGATTCTAGCGGGTCCCGACAATGAGCAGTTCTTC.

The chain uses TRBV5-6 and TRBJ2-7; a weak D match, TRBD1 (5 bases). Germline CDR1 SGHDT, CDR2 YYEEEE. The CDR3 loop spans 16 amino acids. Trimming shortened V by 2 bases and J by 1 base, and 16 bases separated the two germline ends. Here the CDR3 DNA reads TGTGCCAGCAGCTTCGAGGTGGGGCCACGATCCTACGAGCAGTACTTC. This translates into CASSFEVGPRSYEQYF.

J is TRBJ1-5 and V is TRBV6-5, with TRBD1 matching 7 bases. The CDR3 has 15 amino acids. With 6 bases clipped from V and 2 bases from J, the junction kept 7 bases outside the gene matches. The germline gives CDR1 MNHEY, CDR2 SVGAGI. CDR3 nucleotides: TGTGCCAGCAGCTCACAGGGGTTAGGCAATCAGCCCCAGCATTTT. This codes for CASSSQGLGNQPQHF.

As DNA, the CDR3 is TGTGCCAGCAGTTTGGACAGGGTTACGACAGATACGCAGTATTTT. Its protein product is CASSLDRVTTDTQYF. V usage is TRBV6-5 and J usage is TRBJ2-3; 8 positions agree with TRBD1. Germline CDR1 reads MNHEY; CDR2 reads SVGAGI. The J segment lost 3 bases and the V segment lost 4 bases, leaving 6 bases of the junction unmatched. The CDR3 is 15 residues long.

CDR3 in DNA: TGTGCCAGCAGGCTAGCTTCGGGCACAGATACGCAGTATTTT. The encoded protein is CASRLASGTDTQYF. The chain joins TRBV28 to TRBJ2-3; a weak D match, TRBD2 (5 bases). CDR1 is MDHEN and CDR2 is SYDVKM in the germline V gene. V was shortened by 6 bases and J by 1 base, with 11 bases between the two germline ends. This CDR3 region has 14 residues.